The 9 T cell receptor beta chains reported below all come from one sample, sequenced in a study of blood T cell repertoires in COVID-19. Sequencing used immunoSEQ multiplex PCR; TCRdb keeps in-frame clones, though not all of them. In the table there are approximately 240,000 clones, around four fifths of which are singletons. Sequenced input: peripheral blood. All receptors derive from a woman in her sixties with active or convalescent COVID-19.

The V call is TRBV3-1 (or the pseudogene TRBV3-2), the J call TRBJ2-3, with D uncertain. The CDR3 sequence is 13 residues long. The V gene's germline CDR1 is LGHDT and CDR2 YNNKEL (reference sequence). V dropped 2 bases and J dropped 3 bases, with 6 bases sitting between them. This CDR3 is CASSQTSTDTQYF. The CDR3 coding sequence is TGTGCCAGCAGCCAAACAAGTACAGATACGCAGTATTTT.

The chain links TRBV5-1 to TRBJ2-5; D is possibly TRBD2 (7 bases). The germline V gene has CDR1 SGHRS and CDR2 YFSETQ. CDR3 length equals 15 residues. V was clipped by 0 bases and J by 5 bases, with 14 bases between them. CDR3 sequence reads: CASSLDSGGLETQYF. DNA for the CDR3: TGCGCCAGCAGCTTGGATTCGGGGGGCCTCGAGACCCAGTACTTC.

The gene calls are TRBV5-1 and TRBJ1-1; 7 bases are shared with TRBD1. The ends lost 4 bases at V and 5 bases at J; junction bases unmatched: 11. The V gene's germline CDR1 is SGHRS and CDR2 YFSETQ. This CDR3 is 15 amino acids long. Here the CDR3 DNA reads TGCGCCAGCAGCCTTATGACAGGGTCAGGAACTGAAGCTTTCTTT. Its translation is CASSLMTGSGTEAFF.

The V and J genes are TRBV7-9 and TRBJ1-5; D is unclear. CDR1 is SEHNR and CDR2 is FQNEAQ in the germline V gene (reference sequence). The CDR3 length is 15 residues. Trimming stripped 2 bases from V and 5 bases from J, with 13 bases between. This CDR3 is CASSLSVDRYQPQHF. CDR3 nucleotides: TGTGCCAGCAGCTTAAGTGTAGATCGCTATCAGCCCCAGCATTTT.

The genes are TRBV3-1 (or the pseudogene TRBV3-2) and TRBJ2-2, with D possibly TRBD2 on 5 matching bases. The germline CDR1 and CDR2 sequences are LGHDT and YNNKEL (reference sequence). The CDR3 has 15 residues. V lost 4 bases and J 1 base, leaving 10 bases between the germline ends. This CDR3 reads CASSPGLENTGELFF. CDR3 nucleotides: TGTGCCAGCAGCCCAGGACTGGAGAACACCGGGGAGCTGTTTTTT.

This rearrangement joins TRBV4-1 to TRBJ1-1, with 10 nucleotides matching TRBD1. The CDR3 contains 16 residues. The V gene end was trimmed by 1 base and the J gene end by 3 bases; junction bases not matched to a gene: 5. Germline CDR1 and CDR2: MGHRA and YSYEKL. The CDR3 coding sequence is TGCGCCAGCAGCCAAGTTAGGACAGGGGGAGACACTGAAGCTTTCTTT. It encodes CASSQVRTGGDTEAFF.

The rearrangement links TRBV25-1 to TRBJ1-1, with 10 positions matching TRBD1. The CDR3 runs 14 residues. In germline, CDR1 is MGHDK, CDR2 SYGVNS. The V gene end was trimmed by 4 bases and the J gene end by 5 bases; junction bases not matched to a gene: 4. CDR3 protein: CASSARTGGTEAFF. CDR3 nucleotides: TGTGCCAGCAGTGCACGGACAGGGGGGACTGAAGCTTTCTTT.

The chain is built from TRBV19 and TRBJ2-3; TRBD2 matches 13 bases. The ends lost 9 bases at V and 6 bases at J; junction bases unmatched: 6. Germline lookup yields CDR1 LNHDA and CDR2 SQIVND (reference sequence). The CDR3 sequence is 14 residues long. The CDR3 DNA follows: TGTGCCAGCACCCGGACTAGCGGGAGTGATACGCAGTATTTT. This sequence encodes CASTRTSGSDTQYF.

The chain is built from TRBV10-3 and TRBJ2-3; D remains ambiguous. Trimming pared 6 bases from V and 2 bases from J, leaving 6 bases between. CDR1 is ENHRY and CDR2 is SYGVKD in the germline V gene. The CDR3 loop spans 12 amino acids. The CDR3 DNA is TGTGCCATCAGCGACTTCACAGATACGCAGTATTTT. Translated, it gives CAISDFTDTQYF.